This TCR beta chain is drawn from a study of blood T cell repertoires in COVID-19. CDR3 size: 16 residues. V was shortened by 1 base and J by 0 bases, with 10 bases between the two germline ends. Germline V CDR1 and CDR2: LGHNA, YNFKEQ. Assay: immunoSEQ multiplex PCR; the TCRdb copy retains only in-frame clones and omits some. The data contain more than 85,000 clones, about 72% of them singletons. The clonotype comes from a man aged 60-69 years with active or convalescent COVID-19. Sequencing was carried out using peripheral blood. The chain joins TRBV4-2 to TRBJ1-3, with D possibly matching TRBD1 (6 bases). CDR3 protein: CASSQVEDSSGNTIYF. The CDR3 bases are TGTGCCAGCAGCCAAGTCGAGGACAGCTCTGGAAACACCATATATTTT.